This note documents a single T cell receptor beta chain sequence. Its target is not known. The libraries were made with immunoSEQ version 4 in survey mode. The method was immunoSEQ multiplex PCR; TCRdb's version includes in-frame clones alone and lacks a portion of them. The sample contains 35,000 to 55,000 clones, about 88% of which appear only once. Nonspecific anti-CD3/anti-CD28 bead stimulation represents the broad CD4+ T cell repertoire. Responding CD4+ T cells were sorted by upregulation of both CD40 ligand and CD69. These data originate in a study of persistence of HIV-infected CD4 T cells. The sequences come from CD4+ T cells sorted from PBMCs after 18-hour stimulation, collected from a patient who received antiretroviral therapy. The clonotype was recovered from an adult woman with HIV who was CMV-seropositive.

CDR3 loop: CASSLSGGYPYEQYF. The CDR3, as DNA: TGCGCCAGCAGCCTTAGCGGGGGGTATCCCTACGAGCAGTACTTC. V gene TRBV5-1 combines with J gene TRBJ2-7; 10 bases agree with TRBD2. This CDR3 comprises 15 residues. V was clipped by 4 bases and J by 2 bases; unmatched bases: 6. Germline CDR1 is SGHRS and CDR2 is YFSETQ.